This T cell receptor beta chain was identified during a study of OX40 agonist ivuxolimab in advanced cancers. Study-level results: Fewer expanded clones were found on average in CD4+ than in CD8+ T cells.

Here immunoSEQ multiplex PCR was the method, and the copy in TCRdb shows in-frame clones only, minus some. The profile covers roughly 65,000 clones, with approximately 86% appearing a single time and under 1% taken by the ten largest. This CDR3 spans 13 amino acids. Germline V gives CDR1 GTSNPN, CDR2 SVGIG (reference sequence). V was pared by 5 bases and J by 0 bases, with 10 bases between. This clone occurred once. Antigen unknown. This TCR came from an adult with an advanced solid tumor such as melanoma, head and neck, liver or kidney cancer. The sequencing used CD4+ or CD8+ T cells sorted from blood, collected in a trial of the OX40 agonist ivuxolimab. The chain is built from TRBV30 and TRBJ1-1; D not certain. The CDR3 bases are TGTGCCTGGGGCCTGCAGATGAACACTGAAGCTTTCTTT. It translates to CAWGLQMNTEAFF.